The rows below give T cell receptor beta chains drawn from one sample of a study of shared clonotypes between healthy human individuals. Sequencing was performed with immunoSEQ multiplex PCR; in TCRdb, only in-frame clones are kept and a portion is missing. The sample lists about 1.1 million clones, 75% to 85% occurring once. Sample: memory CD4+ T cells from PBMCs. These receptors were collected from a man aged 18-30 years in good health. Some clones in this sample may be carry-over from other donors' samples. Each CDR3 is given with its conserved first and last residue. A D gene is named only where the DNA matches it firmly. Not all rows give a size; the values are once, few, many and, for expanded clones, a class.

>TRBV19|TRBD1|NA|TRBJ2-7
TGTGCCAGTAGCGCACAGGGGGAAGGTACGGAGCAGTACTTC
CASSAQGEGTEQYF
>TRBV29-1|NA|NA|TRBJ2-1
TGCAGCGTTGATGGAGGGCAGGAGCAGTTCTTC
CSVDGGQEQFF
>TRBV7-3|NA|NA|TRBJ2-6
TGTGCCAGCGGCGGTGGATCTGGGGCCAACGTCCTGACTTTC
CASGGGSGANVLTF
>TRBV10-3|NA|few|TRBJ1-2
TGTGCCATCAGTCAGCTCGGGGCAACCTATGGCTACACCTTC
CAISQLGATYGYTF
>TRBV5-1|NA|NA|TRBJ1-1
TGCGCCAGCAGCTTGGGGTATCGGTGGACCGAAGGTATGAACACTGAAGCTTTCTTT
CASSLGYRWTEGMNTEAFF
>TRBV5-1|NA|NA|TRBJ2-3
TGCGCCAGCAGCGCCATAAACCGGGAATCAGATACGCAGTATTTT
CASSAINRESDTQYF
>TRBV18|TRBD2|once|TRBJ2-7
TGTGCCAGCTCGGCGGGACTAGCGGTATCCTACGAGCAGTACTTC
CASSAGLAVSYEQYF
>TRBV2|TRBD1|NA|TRBJ2-7
TGTGCCAGCAAGAGGGACAGGGGGGCCCAGAGGCAGTACTTC
CASKRDRGAQRQYF
>TRBV18|NA|once|TRBJ1-5
TGTGCCAGCTCACCATGGGCAGGGGCCGATCAGCCCCAGCATTTT
CASSPWAGADQPQHF
>TRBV27|NA|NA|TRBJ2-1
TGTGCCTGGATCCATGAGCAGTTCTTC
CAWIHEQFF
>TRBV19|NA|many|TRBJ1-3
TGTGCCAGTAGCCCCCTCGGGATAGGGGCTGGAAACACCATATATTTT
CASSPLGIGAGNTIYF
>TRBV7-6|NA|NA|TRBJ2-2
TGTGCCAGCAACGTAGCGGGACAGTTCACCGGGGAGCTGTTTTTT
CASNVAGQFTGELFF
>TRBV25-1|NA|once|TRBJ2-2
TGTGCCACCCAATCTAGGGGTTCCCCCGGGGAGCTGTTTTTT
CATQSRGSPGELFF
>TRBV11-2|NA|NA|TRBJ2-3
TGTGCCAGCAGCTCTCTGCGGGGCACAGATACGCAGTATTTT
CASSSLRGTDTQYF
>TRBV29-1|TRBD1|NA|TRBJ1-2
TGCAGCGCAAACCCAGGGGGCGAAGGCTACACCTTC
CSANPGGEGYTF
>TRBV5-4|NA|NA|TRBJ2-7
TGTGCCAGCAGCTTGGAGGGGGGAGCAGGCTACGAGCAGTACTTC
CASSLEGGAGYEQYF